This passage covers 15 T cell receptor beta chains from one sample sequenced in a study of tumor-infiltrating lymphocytes in primary liver carcinoma. A constant-region primer primed TCR beta cDNA synthesis from 500 ng of total RNA. Nested multiplex PCR, run for three rounds with slightly modified ARM-PCR, yielded TCR beta libraries. Running roughly 10 cycles apiece, the first two PCR rounds relied on TRBV1-TRBV30 forward primers together with a C-beta reverse primer. TCRdb fed the multiplex PCR reads into MiXCR, producing one record per CDR3 protein. Among roughly 100,000 distinct CDR3 sequences listed, roughly 80% were seen once. Between about 18 and 33 mg of unsorted bulk tissue served as the source from which RNA and DNA were co-extracted. The sample was liver tumor tissue from sampling region 3. Subset specified: tumor region T3, left-lateral pole. The receptors come from a man in his forties with primary liver carcinoma and hepatitis B virus infection.

The gene calls are TRBV29-1 and TRBJ1-2; D is uncertain. The CDR3 has 11 residues. The germline V and J ends were trimmed by 8 bases and 6 bases, with 13 bases remaining between them. Germline V gene lookup returns CDR1 SQVTM and CDR2 ANQGSEA. The CDR3 loop is CSSRQIDGYTF. The DNA for the CDR3 is TGCAGCAGTCGGCAGATCGATGGCTACACCTTC.

This clonotype was observed a single time. This CDR3 is missing its conserved last phenylalanine or tryptophan, likely due to a read error. This chain links TRBV6-6 with TRBJ1-5; 11 nucleotides align to TRBD1. The CDR3 extends over 15 amino acids. The germline V gene has CDR1 MNHNY and CDR2 SVGAGI (reference sequence). The CDR3 is CASIRDRGGNRPQHL. DNA of the CDR3: TGTGCCAGCATTAGGGACAGGGGGGGCAATCGGCCCCAGCATCTT.

This clonotype came up a few times. The V call is TRBV6-1, the J call TRBJ2-1; TRBD1 is a possible D gene (6 bases). Deletions cut 5 bases from V and 15 bases from J, with 20 bases between. The CDR3 is 13 residues long. Germline CDR1 reads MNHNS; CDR2 reads SASEGT. The CDR3 DNA reads as TGTGCCAGCAGTCCGGACAGTAGCAATGAGTGGTTCTTC. Protein product: CASSPDSSNEWFF.

As to this clonotype: The conserved final phenylalanine or tryptophan is absent from the CDR3, which likely points to a read error. The J gene is TRBJ2-1, the V gene TRBV11-3; D is possibly TRBD2 (5 bases). In germline, CDR1 is SGHNT, CDR2 YENEEA. V lost 1 base and J lost 4, with 14 bases in between. The CDR3 totals 16 residues. The CDR3 loop is CASSLGGSPKYNEQFY. The CDR3 DNA reads TGTGCCAGCAGCTTAGGAGGGTCCCCTAAGTACAATGAGCAGTTCTAC.

On this clonotype itself: Relative to the germline gene, one junction end is altered; a read error may explain this. This chain connects TRBV6-2 or TRBV6-3 to TRBJ2-7; D possibly uses TRBD1 or TRBD2 (5 bases each). This CDR3 has 14 amino acids. Germline V gene lookup returns CDR1 MNHEY and CDR2 SVGEGT. CDR3 DNA sequence: TGTGCCTGCAGCCTCCGGGACGGGGCCCACGAACAGTACTTC. This gives the protein CACSLRDGAHEQYF.

About this clonotype: One junction end does not reproduce the germline sequence, and a read error may be involved. The chain couples TRBV6-5 to TRBJ2-7, with unresolved D. CDR1 and CDR2 (germline): MNHEY, SVGAGI. This CDR3 spans 15 amino acids. The CDR3 DNA is TGTACCAGCAGTCGGACCCAAACTCATCCGTACGAGCAGTACTTC. It specifies CTSSRTQTHPYEQYF.

About this clonotype: The junction departs from the called germline gene at one end, perhaps through a read error. V is TRBV6-1 and J is TRBJ2-1; 9 nucleotides match TRBD1. Germline CDR1 MNHNS, CDR2 SASEGT. The CDR3 has 15 amino acids. In DNA, the CDR3 is TGTGCCGGCAGTGAACAACAGGGGGCCTACAATGAGCAGTTTTTC. Its protein product is CAGSEQQGAYNEQFF.

This clonotype was found a few times. Being one base from a much bigger clone, this may be a read error. The V and J genes are TRBV28 and TRBJ2-7, with 13 bases matching TRBD2. CDR3 length equals 15 residues. Germline V gene sequence: CDR1 MDHEN, CDR2 SYDVKM. CDR3 in amino acids: CTSSLTSGRAYEQYF. CDR3 in DNA: TGTACCAGCAGCCTAACTAGCGGGAGGGCGTACGAGCAGTACTTC.

There are many counts of this clonotype. This chain connects TRBV6-1 to TRBJ1-1; no clear D gene. Germline-derived CDR1 and CDR2 are MNHNS and SASEGT. The V and J ends lost 6 bases and 6 bases respectively, with 14 bases between them. The CDR3 is 13 amino acids. The DNA of the CDR3 is TGTGCCAGCAGATCACCGGGAAAACCTGAAGCTTTCTTT. It specifies CASRSPGKPEAFF.

Of note for this clonotype: The junction differs from germline at one of its ends, possibly a read error. The rearrangement links TRBV4-1 to TRBJ1-1; no clear D gene. CDR1 and CDR2 from the germline V gene are MGHRA and YSYEKL. The CDR3 covers 17 residues. CDR3: CASSQDSQTSDSLEALF. The CDR3, as DNA: TGCGCCAGCAGCCAAGATTCCCAGACCTCGGATAGCCTTGAAGCTCTCTTT.

Concerning this clonotype: A read error is possible here, since a much larger clone lies one base away. CDR3 protein: CSVRTREGLFF. The CDR3 DNA is TGCAGCGTTCGGACACGCGAGGGGCTGTTTTTT. This chain links TRBV29-1 with TRBJ2-2, with D perhaps assigned TRBD1 or TRBD2 (5 bases each). The germline gives CDR1 SQVTM, CDR2 ANQGSEA. This CDR3 comprises 11 residues. Deletions cut 5 bases from V and 13 bases from J, with 14 bases between.

For this clonotype: A read error may explain this, as a much larger clone is one base away. The chain combines TRBV7-9 with TRBJ2-3; TRBD2 aligns across 9 bases. From germline, CDR1 is SEHNR and CDR2 FQNEAQ (reference sequence). The CDR3 extends over 16 amino acids. CDR3 in amino acids: CASSAISGTSIDTQYF. For the CDR3, the DNA is TGTGCCAGCAGCGCAATTTCCGGGACTAGCATAGATACGCAGTATTTT.

Notes on this clonotype: At one boundary the junction diverges from the germline segment, which might be a read error. The CDR3 coding sequence is TGTGTCAGCAGTTCCCGGACAGCACACTCCTACGAGCAGTACTTC. Amino acids: CVSSSRTAHSYEQYF. The chain links TRBV12-3 or TRBV12-4 to TRBJ2-7, with TRBD1 as a possible D gene (6 bases). This CDR3 comprises 15 residues.

In the case of this clonotype: A much larger clone differs by one base, so this may be a read error. The rearrangement uses TRBV5-1 and TRBJ2-1; D not certain. CDR1 and CDR2 (germline): SGHRS, YFSETQ. The CDR3 covers 13 residues. V shed 4 bases and J shed 9 bases, with 14 bases lying between them. CDR3 residues: CASSHSEPTEQFF. The CDR3 DNA reads TGCGCCAGCAGCCATAGTGAACCCACTGAGCAGTTCTTC.

The chain employs TRBV29-1 and TRBJ1-1, with D perhaps TRBD1 (5 bases). Germline values: CDR1 SQVTM, CDR2 ANQGSEA. V was pared by 5 bases and J by 7 bases, with 23 bases between. The CDR3 sequence is 15 residues long. The CDR3 here is CSVNGEWGMRSEAFF. In nucleotides, the CDR3 is TGCAGCGTTAACGGGGAGTGGGGGATGAGGAGTGAAGCTTTCTTT. The complete variable domain, with remaining parts taken from reference TRBV29-1 and TRBJ1-1, reads SAVISQKPSRDICQRGTSLTIQCQVDSQVTMMFWYRQQPGQSLTLIATANQGSEATYESGFVIDKFPISRPNLTFSTLTVSNMSPEDSSIYLCSVNGEWGMRSEAFFGQGTRLTVV.